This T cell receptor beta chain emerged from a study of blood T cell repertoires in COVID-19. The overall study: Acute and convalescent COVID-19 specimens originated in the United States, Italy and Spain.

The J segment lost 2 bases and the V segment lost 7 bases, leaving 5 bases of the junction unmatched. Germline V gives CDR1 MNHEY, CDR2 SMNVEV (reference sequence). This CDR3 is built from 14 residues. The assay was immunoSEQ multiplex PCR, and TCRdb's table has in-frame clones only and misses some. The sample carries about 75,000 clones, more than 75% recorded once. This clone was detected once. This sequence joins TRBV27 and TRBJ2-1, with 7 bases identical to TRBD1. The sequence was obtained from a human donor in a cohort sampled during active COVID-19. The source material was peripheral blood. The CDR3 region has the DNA TGTGCCAGCACTCGGGACAGAACCTACAATGAGCAGTTCTTC. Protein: CASTRDRTYNEQFF.